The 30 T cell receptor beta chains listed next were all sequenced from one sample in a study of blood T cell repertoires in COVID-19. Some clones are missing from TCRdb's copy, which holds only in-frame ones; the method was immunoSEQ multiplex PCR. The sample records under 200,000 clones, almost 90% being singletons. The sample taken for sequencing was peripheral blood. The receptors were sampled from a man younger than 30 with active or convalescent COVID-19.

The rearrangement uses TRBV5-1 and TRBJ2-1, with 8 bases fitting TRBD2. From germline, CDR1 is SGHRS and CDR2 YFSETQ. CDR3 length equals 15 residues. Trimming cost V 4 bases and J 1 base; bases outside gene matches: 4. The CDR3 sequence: CASSLTSASYNEQFF. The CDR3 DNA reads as TGCGCCAGCAGCCTGACTAGCGCATCCTACAATGAGCAGTTCTTC.

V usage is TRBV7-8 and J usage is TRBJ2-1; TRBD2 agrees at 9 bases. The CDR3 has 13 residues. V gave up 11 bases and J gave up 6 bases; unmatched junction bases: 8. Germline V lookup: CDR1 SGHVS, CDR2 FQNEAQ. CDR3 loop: CAGASGTSNEQFF. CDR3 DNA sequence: TGTGCCGGGGCTAGCGGGACTTCCAATGAGCAGTTCTTC.

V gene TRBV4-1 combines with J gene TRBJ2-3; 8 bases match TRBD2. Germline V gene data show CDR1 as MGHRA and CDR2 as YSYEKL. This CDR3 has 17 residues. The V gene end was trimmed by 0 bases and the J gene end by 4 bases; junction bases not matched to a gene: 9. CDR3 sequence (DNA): TGCGCCAGCAGCCAAGATTCAAGCGGGGGTACAGCAGATACGCAGTATTTT. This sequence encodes CASSQDSSGGTADTQYF.

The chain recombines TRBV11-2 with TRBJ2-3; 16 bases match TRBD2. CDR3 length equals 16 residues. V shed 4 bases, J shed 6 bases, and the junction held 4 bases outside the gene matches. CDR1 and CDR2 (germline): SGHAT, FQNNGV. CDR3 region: CASSSGTSGRVDTQYF. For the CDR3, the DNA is TGTGCCAGCAGCTCGGGGACTAGCGGGAGGGTGGATACGCAGTATTTT. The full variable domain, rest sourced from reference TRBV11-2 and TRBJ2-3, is EAGVAQSPRYKIIEKRQSVAFWCNPISGHATLYWYQQILGQGPKLLIQFQNNGVVDDSQLPKDRFSAERLKGVDSTLKIQPAKLEDSAVYLCASSSGTSGRVDTQYFGPGTRLTVL.

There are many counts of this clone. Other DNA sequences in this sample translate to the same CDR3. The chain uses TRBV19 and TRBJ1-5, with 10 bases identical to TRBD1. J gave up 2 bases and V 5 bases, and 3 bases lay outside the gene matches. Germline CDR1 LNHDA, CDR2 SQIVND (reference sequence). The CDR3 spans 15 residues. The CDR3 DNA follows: TGTGCCAGTAGTGGGACAGGGGTGGGCAATCAGCCCCAGCATTTT. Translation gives CASSGTGVGNQPQHF.

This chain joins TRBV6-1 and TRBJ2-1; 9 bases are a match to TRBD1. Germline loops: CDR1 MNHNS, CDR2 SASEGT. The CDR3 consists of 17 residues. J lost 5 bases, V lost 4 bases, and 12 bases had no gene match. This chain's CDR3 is CASSGILGQGDDNEQFF. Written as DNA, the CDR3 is TGTGCCAGCAGTGGCATTTTGGGACAGGGAGATGACAATGAGCAGTTCTTC.

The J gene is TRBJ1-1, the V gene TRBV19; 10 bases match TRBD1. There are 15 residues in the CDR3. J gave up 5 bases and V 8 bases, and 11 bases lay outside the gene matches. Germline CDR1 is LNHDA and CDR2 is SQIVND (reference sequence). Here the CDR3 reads CASWKTGGAGTEAFF. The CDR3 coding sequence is TGTGCCAGTTGGAAGACAGGGGGCGCGGGGACTGAAGCTTTCTTT.

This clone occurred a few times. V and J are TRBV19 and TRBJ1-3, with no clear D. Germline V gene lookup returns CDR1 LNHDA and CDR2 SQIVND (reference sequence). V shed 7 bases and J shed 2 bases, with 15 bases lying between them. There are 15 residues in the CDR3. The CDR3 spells CASTSSPQTGNTIYF. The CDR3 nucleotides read TGTGCCAGTACCTCATCCCCGCAGACTGGAAACACCATATATTTT.

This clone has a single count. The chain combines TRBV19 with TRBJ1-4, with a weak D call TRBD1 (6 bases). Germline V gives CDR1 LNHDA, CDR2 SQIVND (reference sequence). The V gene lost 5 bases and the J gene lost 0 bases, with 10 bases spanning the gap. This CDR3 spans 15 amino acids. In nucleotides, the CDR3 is TGTGCCAGTAGTCGGACAGACGCAACTAATGAAAAACTGTTTTTT. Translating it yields CASSRTDATNEKLFF.

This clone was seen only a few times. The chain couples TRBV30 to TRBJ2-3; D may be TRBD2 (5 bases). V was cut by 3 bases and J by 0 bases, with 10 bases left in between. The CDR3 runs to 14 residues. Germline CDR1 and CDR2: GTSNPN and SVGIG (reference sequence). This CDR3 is CAWRSGPSTDTQYF. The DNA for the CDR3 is TGTGCCTGGAGGAGCGGACCTAGCACAGATACGCAGTATTTT.

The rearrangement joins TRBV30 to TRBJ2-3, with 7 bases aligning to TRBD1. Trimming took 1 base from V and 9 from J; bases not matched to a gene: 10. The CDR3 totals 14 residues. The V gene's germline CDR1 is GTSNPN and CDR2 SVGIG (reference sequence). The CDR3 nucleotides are TGTGCCTGGAGTGAAACAGGGGTATGGGGGACGCAGTATTTT. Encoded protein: CAWSETGVWGTQYF.

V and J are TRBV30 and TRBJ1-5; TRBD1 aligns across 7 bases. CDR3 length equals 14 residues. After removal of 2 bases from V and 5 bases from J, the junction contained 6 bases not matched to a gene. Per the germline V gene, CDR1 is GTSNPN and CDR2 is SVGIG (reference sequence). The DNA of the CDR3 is TGTGCCTGGAGTATACAGGGGACCGATCAGCCCCAGCATTTT. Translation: CAWSIQGTDQPQHF.

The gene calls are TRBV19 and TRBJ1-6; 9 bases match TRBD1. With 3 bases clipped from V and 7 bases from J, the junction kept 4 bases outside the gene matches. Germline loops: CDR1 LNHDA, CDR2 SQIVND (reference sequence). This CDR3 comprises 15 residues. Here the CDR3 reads CASSMLGTGNSPLHF. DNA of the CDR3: TGTGCCAGTAGTATGTTAGGGACAGGGAATTCACCCCTCCACTTT.

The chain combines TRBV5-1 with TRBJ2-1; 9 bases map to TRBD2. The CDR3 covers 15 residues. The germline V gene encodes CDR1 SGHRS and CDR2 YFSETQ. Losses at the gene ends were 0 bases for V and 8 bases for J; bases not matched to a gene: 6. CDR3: CASSLGGRAADEQFF. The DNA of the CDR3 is TGCGCCAGCAGCTTGGGCGGGAGGGCCGCGGATGAGCAGTTCTTC.

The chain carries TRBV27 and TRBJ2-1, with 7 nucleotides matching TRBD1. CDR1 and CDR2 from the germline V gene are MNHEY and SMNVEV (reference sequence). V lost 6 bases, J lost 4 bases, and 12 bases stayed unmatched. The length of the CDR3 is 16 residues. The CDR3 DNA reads TGTGCCAGCAGACCCTTCTTGGGGACAGTATACAATGAGCAGTTCTTC. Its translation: CASRPFLGTVYNEQFF.

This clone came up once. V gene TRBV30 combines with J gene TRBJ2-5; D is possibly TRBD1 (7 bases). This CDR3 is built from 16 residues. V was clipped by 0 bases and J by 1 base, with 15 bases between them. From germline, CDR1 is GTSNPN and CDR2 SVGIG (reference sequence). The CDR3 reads CAWSVRGGDSQETQYF. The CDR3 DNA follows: TGTGCCTGGAGTGTACGAGGCGGGGACAGCCAAGAGACCCAGTACTTC. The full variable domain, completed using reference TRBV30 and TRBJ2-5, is SQTIHQWPATLVQPVGSPLSLECTVEGTSNPNLYWYRQAAGRGLQLLFYSVGIGQISSEVPQNLSASRPQDRQFILSSKKLLLSDSGFYLCAWSVRGGDSQETQYFGPGTRLLVL.

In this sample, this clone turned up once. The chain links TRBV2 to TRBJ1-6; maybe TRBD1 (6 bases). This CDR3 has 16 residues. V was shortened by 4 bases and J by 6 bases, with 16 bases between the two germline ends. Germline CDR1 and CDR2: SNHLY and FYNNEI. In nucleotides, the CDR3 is TGTGCCAGCAGTGTTTGGGACAACCACTTTAATTCACCCCTCCACTTT. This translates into CASSVWDNHFNSPLHF.

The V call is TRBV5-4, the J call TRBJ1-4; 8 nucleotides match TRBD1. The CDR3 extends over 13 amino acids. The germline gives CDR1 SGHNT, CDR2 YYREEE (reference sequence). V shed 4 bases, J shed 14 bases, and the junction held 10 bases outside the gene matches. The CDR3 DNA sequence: TGTGCCAGCAGCGCCGACAGGGGAGGTAGGCTGTTTTTT. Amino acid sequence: CASSADRGGRLFF. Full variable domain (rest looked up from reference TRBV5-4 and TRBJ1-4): ETGVTQSPTHLIKTRGQQVTLRCSSQSGHNTVSWYQQALGQGPQFIFQYYREEENGRGNFPPRFSGLQFPNYSSELNVNALELDDSALYLCASSADRGGRLFFGSGTQLSVL.

CDR3 sequence reads: CASSEQGGWSTDTQYF. CDR3 DNA sequence: TGTGCCAGCAGTGAGCAAGGGGGTTGGAGCACAGATACGCAGTATTTT. V usage is TRBV25-1 and J usage is TRBJ2-3; maybe TRBD1 (6 bases). CDR1 is MGHDK and CDR2 is SYGVNS in the germline V gene. The CDR3 is 16 amino acids. Trimming took off 3 bases at V and 0 bases at J, with 13 bases between the two ends.

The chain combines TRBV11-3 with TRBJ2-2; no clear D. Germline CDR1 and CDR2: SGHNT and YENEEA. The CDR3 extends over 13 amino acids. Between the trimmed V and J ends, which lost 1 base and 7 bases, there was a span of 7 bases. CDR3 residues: CASSLGLSGELFF. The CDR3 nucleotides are TGTGCCAGCAGCTTAGGTCTGAGCGGGGAGCTGTTTTTT.

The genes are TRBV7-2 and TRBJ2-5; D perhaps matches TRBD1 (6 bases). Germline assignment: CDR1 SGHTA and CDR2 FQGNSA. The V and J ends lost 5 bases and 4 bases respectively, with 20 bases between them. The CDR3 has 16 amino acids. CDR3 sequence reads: CASSPWLGQGIETQYF. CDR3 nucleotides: TGTGCCAGCAGCCCCTGGTTGGGCCAGGGGATAGAGACCCAGTACTTC.

The CDR3 DNA reads as TGCGCCAGCAGATCCGACAGCGGAAACACCATATATTTT. This translates into CASRSDSGNTIYF. The chain carries TRBV5-1 and TRBJ1-3; tentative D call: TRBD1 (5 bases). V was clipped by 5 bases and J by 4 bases, with 10 bases between them. This CDR3 is 13 amino acids long. CDR1 and CDR2 from the germline V gene are SGHRS and YFSETQ.

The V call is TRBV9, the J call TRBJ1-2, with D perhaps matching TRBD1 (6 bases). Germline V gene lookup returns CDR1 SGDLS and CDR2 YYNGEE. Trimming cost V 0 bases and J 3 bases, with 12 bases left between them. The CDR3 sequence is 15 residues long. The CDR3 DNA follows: TGTGCCAGCAGCGTAGCTTCGGCAGGGGACTATGGCTACACCTTC. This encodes CASSVASAGDYGYTF.

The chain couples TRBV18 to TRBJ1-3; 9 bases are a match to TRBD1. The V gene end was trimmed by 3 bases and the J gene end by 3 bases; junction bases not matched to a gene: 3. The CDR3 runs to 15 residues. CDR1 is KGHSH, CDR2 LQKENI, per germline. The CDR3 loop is CASSPGTGSGNTIYF. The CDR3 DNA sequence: TGTGCCAGCTCACCTGGGACAGGGAGTGGAAACACCATATATTTT. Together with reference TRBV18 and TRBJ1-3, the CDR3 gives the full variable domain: NAGVMQNPRHLVRRRGQEARLRCSPMKGHSHVYWYRQLPEEGLKFMVYLQKENIIDESGMPKERFSAEFPKEGPSILRIQQVVRGDSAAYFCASSPGTGSGNTIYFGEGSWLTVV.

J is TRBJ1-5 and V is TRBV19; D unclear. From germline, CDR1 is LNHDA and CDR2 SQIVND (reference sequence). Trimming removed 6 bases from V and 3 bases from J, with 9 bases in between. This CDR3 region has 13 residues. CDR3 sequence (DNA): TGTGCCAGTAGGAGAAGCAACAATCAGCCCCAGCATTTT. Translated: CASRRSNNQPQHF.

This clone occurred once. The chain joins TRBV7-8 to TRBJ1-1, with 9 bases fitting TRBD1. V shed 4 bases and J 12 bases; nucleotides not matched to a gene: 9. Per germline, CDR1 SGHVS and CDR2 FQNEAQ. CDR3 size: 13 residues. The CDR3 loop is CASSSTGGIQPFF. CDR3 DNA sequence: TGTGCCAGCAGCTCCACAGGGGGCATCCAGCCTTTCTTT.

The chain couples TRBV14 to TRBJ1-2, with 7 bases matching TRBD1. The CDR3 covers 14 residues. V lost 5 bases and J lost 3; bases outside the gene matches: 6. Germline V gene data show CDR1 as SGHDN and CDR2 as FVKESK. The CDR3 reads CASSAGDSYYGYTF. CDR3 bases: TGTGCCAGCAGCGCCGGGGACAGCTACTATGGCTACACCTTC.

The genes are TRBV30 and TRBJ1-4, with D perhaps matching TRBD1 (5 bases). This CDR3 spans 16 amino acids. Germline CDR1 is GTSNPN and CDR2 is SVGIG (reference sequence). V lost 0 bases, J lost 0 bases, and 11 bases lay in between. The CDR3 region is CAWSVRQTATNEKLFF. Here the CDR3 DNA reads TGTGCCTGGAGTGTACGACAGACAGCAACTAATGAAAAACTGTTTTTT.

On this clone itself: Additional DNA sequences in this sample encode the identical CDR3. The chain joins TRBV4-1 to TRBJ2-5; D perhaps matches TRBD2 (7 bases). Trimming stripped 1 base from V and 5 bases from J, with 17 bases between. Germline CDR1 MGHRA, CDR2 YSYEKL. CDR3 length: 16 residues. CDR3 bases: TGCGCCAGCAGCCAAGTTGGCGGGGGCCCCCGGGAGACCCAGTACTTC. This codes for CASSQVGGGPRETQYF.

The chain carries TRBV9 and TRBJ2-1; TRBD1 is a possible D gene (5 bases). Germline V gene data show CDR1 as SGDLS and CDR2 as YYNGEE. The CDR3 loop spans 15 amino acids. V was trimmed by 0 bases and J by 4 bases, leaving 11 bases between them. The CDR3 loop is CASSVAEGAYNEQFF. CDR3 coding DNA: TGTGCCAGCAGCGTAGCTGAAGGGGCATACAATGAGCAGTTCTTC.